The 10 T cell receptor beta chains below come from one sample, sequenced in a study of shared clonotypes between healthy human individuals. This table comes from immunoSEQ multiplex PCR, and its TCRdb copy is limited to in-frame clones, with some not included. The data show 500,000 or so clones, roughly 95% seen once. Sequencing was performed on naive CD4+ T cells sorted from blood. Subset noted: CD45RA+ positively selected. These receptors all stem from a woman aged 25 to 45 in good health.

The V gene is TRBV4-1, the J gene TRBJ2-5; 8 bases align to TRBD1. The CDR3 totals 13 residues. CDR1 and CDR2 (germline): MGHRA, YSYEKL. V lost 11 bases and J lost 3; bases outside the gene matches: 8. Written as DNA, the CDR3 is TGCGCCCCCCGGGACAGGACTAAAGAGACCCAGTACTTC. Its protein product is CAPRDRTKETQYF.

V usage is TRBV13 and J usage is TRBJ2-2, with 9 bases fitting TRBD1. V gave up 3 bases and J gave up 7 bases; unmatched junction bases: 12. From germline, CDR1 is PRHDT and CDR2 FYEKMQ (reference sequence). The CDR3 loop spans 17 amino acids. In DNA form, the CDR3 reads TGTGCCAGCAGCTTGCGGATGGGACAGGGAAGCGACGGGGAGCTGTTTTTT. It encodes CASSLRMGQGSDGELFF. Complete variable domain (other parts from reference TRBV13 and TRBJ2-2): AAGVIQSPRHLIKEKRETATLKCYPIPRHDTVYWYQQGPGQDPQFLISFYEKMQSDKGSIPDRFSAQQFSDYHSELNMSSLELGDSALYFCASSLRMGQGSDGELFFGEGSRLTVL.

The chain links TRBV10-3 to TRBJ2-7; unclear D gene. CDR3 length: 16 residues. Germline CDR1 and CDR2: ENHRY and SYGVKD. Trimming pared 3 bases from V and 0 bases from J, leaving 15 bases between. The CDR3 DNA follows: TGTGCCATCAGTGATCTACACCAGTCCTCCTCCTACGAGCAGTACTTC. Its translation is CAISDLHQSSSYEQYF.

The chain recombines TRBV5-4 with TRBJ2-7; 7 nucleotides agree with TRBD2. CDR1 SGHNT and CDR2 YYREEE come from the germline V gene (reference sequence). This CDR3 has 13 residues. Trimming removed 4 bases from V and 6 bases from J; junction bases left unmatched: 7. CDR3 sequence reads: CASSPGLGREQYF. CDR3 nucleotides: TGTGCCAGCAGCCCTGGACTAGGGCGCGAGCAGTACTTC. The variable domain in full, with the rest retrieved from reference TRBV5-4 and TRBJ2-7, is ETGVTQSPTHLIKTRGQQVTLRCSSQSGHNTVSWYQQALGQGPQFIFQYYREEENGRGNFPPRFSGLQFPNYSSELNVNALELDDSALYLCASSPGLGREQYFGPGTRLTVT.

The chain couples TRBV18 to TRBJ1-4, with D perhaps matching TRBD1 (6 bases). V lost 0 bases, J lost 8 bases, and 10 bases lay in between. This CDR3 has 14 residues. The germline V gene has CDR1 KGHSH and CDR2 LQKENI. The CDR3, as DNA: TGTGCCAGCTCACCACCAGGGACACCAGAAAAACTGTTTTTT. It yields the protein CASSPPGTPEKLFF.

CDR3 sequence: CASSPRRQVTGELFF. Written as DNA, the CDR3 is TGTGCCAGCAGCCCCCGTCGACAGGTCACCGGGGAGCTGTTTTTT. The rearrangement links TRBV7-2 to TRBJ2-2; maybe TRBD1 (6 bases). Between the trimmed V and J ends, which lost 5 bases and 4 bases, there was a span of 14 bases. Germline CDR1 and CDR2: SGHTA and FQGNSA. The CDR3 extends over 15 amino acids.

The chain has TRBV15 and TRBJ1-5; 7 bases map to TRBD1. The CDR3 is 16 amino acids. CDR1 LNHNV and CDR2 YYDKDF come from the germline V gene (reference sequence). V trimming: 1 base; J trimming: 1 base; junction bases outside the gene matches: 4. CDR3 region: CATSRGPTGSNQPQHF. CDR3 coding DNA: TGTGCCACCAGCAGAGGCCCGACAGGGAGCAATCAGCCCCAGCATTTT.

The CDR3 here is CASSARDRTYEQYF. The DNA of the CDR3 is TGTGCCAGCAGCGCCCGGGACAGGACCTACGAGCAGTACTTC. J is TRBJ2-7 and V is TRBV4-2; 8 nucleotides agree with TRBD1. The CDR3 runs to 14 residues. Unmatched junction bases numbered 5, after V lost 5 bases and J lost 2 bases. The V gene's germline CDR1 is LGHNA and CDR2 YNFKEQ.

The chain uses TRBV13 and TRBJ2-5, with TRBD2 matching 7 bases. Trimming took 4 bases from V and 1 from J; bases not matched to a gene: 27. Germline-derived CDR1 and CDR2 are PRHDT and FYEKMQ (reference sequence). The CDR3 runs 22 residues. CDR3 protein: CASSSRRGQDIPSRLAQETQYF. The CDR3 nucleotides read TGTGCCAGCAGCTCAAGGCGAGGTCAAGACATTCCCTCAAGACTAGCCCAAGAGACCCAGTACTTC.

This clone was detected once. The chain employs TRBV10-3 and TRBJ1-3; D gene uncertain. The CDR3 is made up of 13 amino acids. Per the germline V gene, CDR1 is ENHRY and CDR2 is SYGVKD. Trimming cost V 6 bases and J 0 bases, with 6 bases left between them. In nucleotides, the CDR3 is TGTGCCATCAGCGTAAACTCTGGAAACACCATATATTTT. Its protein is CAISVNSGNTIYF.